These 10 T cell receptor beta chains share one sample of origin, sequenced in a study of blood T cell repertoires in COVID-19. Some clones are missing from TCRdb's copy, which holds only in-frame ones; the method was immunoSEQ multiplex PCR. The repertoire has 270,000 or so clones, under 90% of them found once; the top ten carry around 2.9%. Sequenced material: peripheral blood. These receptors originate from a woman between 18 and 29 years old with acute or convalescent COVID-19.

The gene calls are TRBV5-1 and TRBJ2-1; TRBD2 matches 9 bases. V lost 0 bases to trimming and J lost 7 bases; unmatched junction nucleotides: 2. Germline V lookup: CDR1 SGHRS, CDR2 YFSETQ. The CDR3 is 14 residues long. For the CDR3, the DNA is TGCGCCAGCAGCTTGGGACTAGCGGATAATGAGCAGTTCTTC. It is translated as CASSLGLADNEQFF.

V gene TRBV14 combines with J gene TRBJ2-1, with 9 bases matching TRBD1. J lost 6 bases, V lost 4 bases, and 7 bases had no gene match. Germline-derived CDR1 and CDR2 are SGHDN and FVKESK. The CDR3 runs to 15 residues. The CDR3 reads CASSPNRGLGNEQFF. The CDR3 region has the DNA TGTGCCAGCAGCCCAAACAGGGGGCTCGGCAATGAGCAGTTCTTC.

This chain connects TRBV10-3 to TRBJ2-1; 14 positions agree with TRBD2. The CDR3 covers 18 residues. The V segment lost 5 bases and the J segment 5 bases; nucleotides outside the gene matches: 11. Per the germline V gene, CDR1 is ENHRY and CDR2 is SYGVKD. DNA for the CDR3: TGTGCCATCAGTACGATAGGACTAGCGGGAGGAGAGGACAATGAGCAGTTCTTC. Translating gives CAISTIGLAGGEDNEQFF.

To note about this clone: The junction departs from germline at one end; a sequencing error may be responsible. The V and J genes are TRBV5-1 and TRBJ2-7; the match to TRBD2 covers 13 bases. CDR1 SGHRS and CDR2 YFSETQ come from the germline V gene. The CDR3 spans 15 residues. CDR3: CASSPSPGLAGYWDF. The CDR3, as DNA: TGCGCCAGCAGCCCTAGTCCGGGACTAGCGGGATATTGGGACTTC.

The chain links TRBV12-3 or TRBV12-4 to TRBJ2-5; TRBD2 matches at 7 bases. After removal of 3 bases from V and 3 bases from J, the junction contained 1 base not matched to a gene. The CDR3 has 13 residues. The CDR3 sequence is CASSFLAEETQYF. The CDR3, as DNA: TGTGCCAGCAGTTTCCTAGCGGAAGAGACCCAGTACTTC.

The table lists this clone with a count of one. This chain connects TRBV5-3 to TRBJ1-6; TRBD1 agrees at 7 bases. TRBV5-3 is treated as an ORF (open reading frame) with a function not yet certain. J lost 12 bases, V lost 0 bases, and 9 bases had no gene match. This CDR3 contains 15 residues. CDR3 coding DNA: TGTGCCAGAAGCTTGGCACGGGACAGCGCTTTACCCCTCCACTTT. Its translation: CARSLARDSALPLHF.

The rearrangement links TRBV28 to TRBJ2-7; D not resolved. This CDR3 region has 14 residues. Trimming cost V 2 bases and J 2 bases, with 10 bases left between them. The germline V gene encodes CDR1 MDHEN and CDR2 SYDVKM. In nucleotides, the CDR3 is TGTGCCAGCAGTTTAGGTGGTCCGGCCTACGAGCAGTACTTC. Protein: CASSLGGPAYEQYF.

The genes are TRBV6-5 and TRBJ2-5, with D possibly being TRBD1 (6 bases). Trimming pared 6 bases from V and 2 bases from J, leaving 13 bases between. The germline V gene encodes CDR1 MNHEY and CDR2 SVGAGI. The CDR3 contains 14 residues. CDR3 sequence reads: CASRVNRAQETQYF. CDR3 bases: TGTGCCAGCAGGGTAAACAGGGCTCAAGAGACCCAGTACTTC.

The J gene is TRBJ1-2, the V gene TRBV10-3; no clear D. The V and J ends lost 4 bases and 4 bases respectively, with 10 bases between them. Germline V CDR1 and CDR2: ENHRY, SYGVKD. This CDR3 comprises 13 residues. Here the CDR3 reads CAISAGGPYGYTF. The CDR3 region has the DNA TGTGCCATCAGTGCTGGAGGGCCCTATGGCTACACCTTC.

V usage is TRBV2 and J usage is TRBJ1-2; 8 nucleotides agree with TRBD1. J lost 7 bases, V lost 8 bases, and 12 bases had no gene match. This CDR3 is built from 14 residues. The germline gives CDR1 SNHLY, CDR2 FYNNEI. CDR3 nucleotide sequence: TGTGCCAGCGGGGGGTTGAGGCAGGGGGCTGGCTACACCTTC. Translation gives CASGGLRQGAGYTF. The entire variable domain, with the rest obtained from reference TRBV2 and TRBJ1-2, is as follows: EPEVTQTPSHQVTQMGQEVILRCVPISNHLYFYWYRQILGQKVEFLVSFYNNEISEKSEIFDDQFSVERPDGSNFTLKIRSTKLEDSAMYFCASGGLRQGAGYTFGSGTRLTVV.